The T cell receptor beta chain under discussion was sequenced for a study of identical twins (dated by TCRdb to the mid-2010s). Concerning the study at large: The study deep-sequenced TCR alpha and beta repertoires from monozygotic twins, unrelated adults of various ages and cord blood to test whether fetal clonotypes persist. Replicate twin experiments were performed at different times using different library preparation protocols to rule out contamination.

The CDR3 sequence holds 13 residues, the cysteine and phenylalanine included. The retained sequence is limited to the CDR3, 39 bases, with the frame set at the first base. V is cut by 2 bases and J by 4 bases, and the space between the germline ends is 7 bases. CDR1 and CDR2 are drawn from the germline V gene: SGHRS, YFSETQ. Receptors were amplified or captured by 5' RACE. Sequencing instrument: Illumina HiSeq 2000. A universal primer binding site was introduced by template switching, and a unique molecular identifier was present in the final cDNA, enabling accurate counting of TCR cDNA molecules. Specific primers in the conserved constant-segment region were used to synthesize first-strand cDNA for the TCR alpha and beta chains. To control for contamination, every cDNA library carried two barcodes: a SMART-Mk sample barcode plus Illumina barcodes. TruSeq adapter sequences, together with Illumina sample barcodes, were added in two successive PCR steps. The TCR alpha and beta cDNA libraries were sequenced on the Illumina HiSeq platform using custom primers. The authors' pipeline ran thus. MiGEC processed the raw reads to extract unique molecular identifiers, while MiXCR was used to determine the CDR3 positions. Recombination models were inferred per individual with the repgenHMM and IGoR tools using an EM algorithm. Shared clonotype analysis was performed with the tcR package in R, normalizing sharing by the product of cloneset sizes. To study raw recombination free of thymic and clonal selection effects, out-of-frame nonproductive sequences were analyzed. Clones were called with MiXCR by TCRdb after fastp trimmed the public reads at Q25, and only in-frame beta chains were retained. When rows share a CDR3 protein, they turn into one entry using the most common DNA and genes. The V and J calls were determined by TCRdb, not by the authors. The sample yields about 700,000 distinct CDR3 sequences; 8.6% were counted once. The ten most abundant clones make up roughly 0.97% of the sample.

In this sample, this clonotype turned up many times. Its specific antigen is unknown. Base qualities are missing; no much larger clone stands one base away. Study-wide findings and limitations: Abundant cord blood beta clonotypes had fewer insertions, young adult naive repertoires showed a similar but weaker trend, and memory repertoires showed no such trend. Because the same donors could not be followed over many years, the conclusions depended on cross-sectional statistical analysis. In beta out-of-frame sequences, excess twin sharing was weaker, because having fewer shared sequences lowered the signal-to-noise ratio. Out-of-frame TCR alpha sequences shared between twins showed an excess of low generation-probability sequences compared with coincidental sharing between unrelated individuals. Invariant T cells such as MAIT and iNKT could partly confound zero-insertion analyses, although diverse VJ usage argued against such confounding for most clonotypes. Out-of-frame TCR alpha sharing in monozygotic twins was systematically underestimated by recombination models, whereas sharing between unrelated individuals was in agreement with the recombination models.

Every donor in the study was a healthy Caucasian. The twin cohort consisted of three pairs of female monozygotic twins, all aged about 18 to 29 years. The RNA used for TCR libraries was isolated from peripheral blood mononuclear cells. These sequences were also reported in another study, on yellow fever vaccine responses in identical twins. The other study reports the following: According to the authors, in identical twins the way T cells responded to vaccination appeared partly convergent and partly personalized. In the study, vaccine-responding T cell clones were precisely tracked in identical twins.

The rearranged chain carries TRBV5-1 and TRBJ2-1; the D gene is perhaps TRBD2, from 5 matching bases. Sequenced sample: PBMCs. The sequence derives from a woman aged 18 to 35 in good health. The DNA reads TGCGCCAGCAGCTTCGAGGGATACAATGAGCAGTTCTTC. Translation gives CASSFEGYNEQFF. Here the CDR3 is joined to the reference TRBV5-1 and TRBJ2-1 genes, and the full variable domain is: KAGVTQTPRYLIKTRGQQVTLSCSPISGHRSVSWYQQTPGQGLQFLFEYFSETQRNKGNFPGRFSGRQFSNSRSEMNVSTLELGDSALYLCASSFEGYNEQFFGPGTRLTVL.